These T cell receptor beta chains were read from a single sample in a study of PD-1 blockade in classical Hodgkin lymphoma. The table came from immunoSEQ multiplex PCR; TCRdb's copy has only in-frame clones and leaves some out. The data show tens of thousands of clones, with over 75% seen just once and approximately 16% held by the top ten. Specimen: peripheral blood mononuclear cells (PBMCs), collected at baseline. These receptors all come from a human donor with classical Hodgkin lymphoma. The CDR3 runs from the conserved cysteine through the conserved F or W. Fields, in order: V gene, clone size, J gene, D gene, CDR3 DNA, CDR3 protein. The D gene is left open where the match is weak. Only some rows state a clone size, as once, few, many or a class for expanded clones.

V gene: TRBV7-2
clone size: -
J gene: TRBJ2-7
D gene: -
CDR3 DNA: TGTGCCAGCAGCTCGAGGGGGTACTACGAGCAGTACTTC
CDR3 protein: CASSSRGYYEQYF

V gene: TRBV5-1
clone size: -
J gene: TRBJ1-6
D gene: TRBD1
CDR3 DNA: TGCGCCAGCAGCCCGCTGACGGACAGGGGTTCACCCCTCCACTTT
CDR3 protein: CASSPLTDRGSPLHF

V gene: TRBV6-5
clone size: -
J gene: TRBJ1-4
D gene: -
CDR3 DNA: TGTGCCAGCAGTTTGTATCATGGTGAAAAACTGTTTTTT
CDR3 protein: CASSLYHGEKLFF

V gene: TRBV13
clone size: -
J gene: TRBJ2-1
D gene: TRBD2
CDR3 DNA: TGTGCCAGCAGCTACGGACTAGCGGGGGGCAATGAGCAGTTCTTC
CDR3 protein: CASSYGLAGGNEQFF

V gene: TRBV19
clone size: -
J gene: TRBJ2-2
D gene: -
CDR3 DNA: TGTGCCAGTAGTAGGGGGACCGCCATGGGGTCCGGGGAGCTGTTTTTT
CDR3 protein: CASSRGTAMGSGELFF

V gene: TRBV30
clone size: -
J gene: TRBJ2-7
D gene: -
CDR3 DNA: TGTGCCTGGAGTGTCGGTTCGGGATCAGGTTACGAGCAGTACTTC
CDR3 protein: CAWSVGSGSGYEQYF

V gene: TRBV12-5
clone size: -
J gene: TRBJ1-6
D gene: -
CDR3 DNA: TGTGCTAGTGGTTTCTCGGGGAACAATTCACCCCTCCACTTT
CDR3 protein: CASGFSGNNSPLHF

V gene: TRBV28
clone size: -
J gene: TRBJ2-3
D gene: TRBD1
CDR3 DNA: TGTGCCAGCATAAGTGGACAGGCAGATACGCAGTATTTT
CDR3 protein: CASISGQADTQYF

V gene: TRBV7-7
clone size: -
J gene: TRBJ2-5
D gene: TRBD2
CDR3 DNA: TGTGCTAGCAGCCGACTAGCGGGGACCCAAGAGACCCAGTACTTC
CDR3 protein: CASSRLAGTQETQYF

V gene: TRBV18
clone size: -
J gene: TRBJ1-2
D gene: -
CDR3 DNA: TGTGCCAGCTCACTGCCGTCTCCGTACGACCCCATATATAATGGCTACACCTTC
CDR3 protein: CASSLPSPYDPIYNGYTF

V gene: TRBV7-9
clone size: -
J gene: TRBJ2-5
D gene: TRBD1
CDR3 DNA: TGTGCCAGCCGAGACCTAAACTCGGGACAGGGGAAAGAGACCCAGTACTTC
CDR3 protein: CASRDLNSGQGKETQYF

V gene: TRBV6-5
clone size: -
J gene: TRBJ1-5
D gene: -
CDR3 DNA: TGTGCCAGCAGTTATCCGGGACAATCTCAGCCCCAGCATTTT
CDR3 protein: CASSYPGQSQPQHF

V gene: TRBV7-2
clone size: -
J gene: TRBJ2-7
D gene: -
CDR3 DNA: TGTGCCAGCAGCTTAGCGCCCAGGGGCGCGTACTACGAGCAGTACTTC
CDR3 protein: CASSLAPRGAYYEQYF

V gene: TRBV5-1
clone size: -
J gene: TRBJ1-2
D gene: -
CDR3 DNA: TGCGCCAGCAGTCAAGGGCCATTCTACACCTTC
CDR3 protein: CASSQGPFYTF

V gene: TRBV30
clone size: once
J gene: TRBJ2-5
D gene: TRBD2
CDR3 DNA: TGTGCCTGGAGTAATGTAGCGGGGGGTTCGGAGACCCAGTACTTC
CDR3 protein: CAWSNVAGGSETQYF

V gene: TRBV6-1
clone size: -
J gene: TRBJ2-7
D gene: TRBD1
CDR3 DNA: TGTGCCACCCGATCGTATACAGGGGAAACTTACGAGCAGTACTTC
CDR3 protein: CATRSYTGETYEQYF

V gene: TRBV6-5
clone size: -
J gene: TRBJ1-2
D gene: TRBD1
CDR3 DNA: TGTGCCAGCAGTTATGGGGGACAGAACTATGGCTACACCTTC
CDR3 protein: CASSYGGQNYGYTF

V gene: TRBV29-1
clone size: -
J gene: TRBJ1-4
D gene: TRBD1
CDR3 DNA: TGCAGCGTCGAGGGGACAGGGGGGAATGAAAAACTGTTTTTT
CDR3 protein: CSVEGTGGNEKLFF

V gene: TRBV10-3
clone size: -
J gene: TRBJ1-2
D gene: -
CDR3 DNA: TGTGCCATCAGTGAGAAGGGGGAAGACTATGGCTACACCTTC
CDR3 protein: CAISEKGEDYGYTF

V gene: TRBV2
clone size: few
J gene: TRBJ1-6
D gene: -
CDR3 DNA: TGTGCCAGCAGTGTGGGGGGGAGGTCAAATTCACCCCTCCACTTT
CDR3 protein: CASSVGGRSNSPLHF

V gene: TRBV6-6
clone size: -
J gene: TRBJ2-7
D gene: -
CDR3 DNA: TGTGCCAGCAGTTCCTCGGGCGATTCTTACGAGCAGTACTTC
CDR3 protein: CASSSSGDSYEQYF

V gene: TRBV5-4
clone size: once
J gene: TRBJ2-1
D gene: TRBD2
CDR3 DNA: TGTGCCAGCAGCTTAAAAATGGCTAGCGGGGGCAATGAGCAGTTCTTC
CDR3 protein: CASSLKMASGGNEQFF

V gene: TRBV2
clone size: -
J gene: TRBJ2-1
D gene: -
CDR3 DNA: TGTGCCAGCAAGGACAATGAGCAGTTCTTC
CDR3 protein: CASKDNEQFF

V gene: TRBV5-4
clone size: -
J gene: TRBJ2-2
D gene: -
CDR3 DNA: TGTGCCAGCAGCTCCCCCGGGCAGGGGAGAACCGGGGAGCTGTTTTTT
CDR3 protein: CASSSPGQGRTGELFF

V gene: TRBV6-5
clone size: -
J gene: TRBJ1-1
D gene: -
CDR3 DNA: TGTGCCAGCAGTCCGGAGGGGGTCCTGAACACTGAAGCTTTCTTT
CDR3 protein: CASSPEGVLNTEAFF

V gene: TRBV19
clone size: -
J gene: TRBJ1-5
D gene: -
CDR3 DNA: TGTGCCAGTTCCTTTGGGAGCACAGCCCTTAGCAATCAGCCCCAGCATTTT
CDR3 protein: CASSFGSTALSNQPQHF

V gene: TRBV6-6
clone size: medium-sized
J gene: TRBJ2-1
D gene: -
CDR3 DNA: TGTGCCAGCAGTTACCTGGGGGGGCCATACAATGAGCAGTTCTTC
CDR3 protein: CASSYLGGPYNEQFF

V gene: TRBV11-2
clone size: -
J gene: TRBJ2-1
D gene: -
CDR3 DNA: TGTGCCAGCAGCGAGAGCGGGAATGAGCAGTTCTTC
CDR3 protein: CASSESGNEQFF

V gene: TRBV30
clone size: once
J gene: TRBJ2-3
D gene: TRBD2
CDR3 DNA: TGTGCCTGGAGTGTAGCGGGGGGAGGGACGCAGTATTTT
CDR3 protein: CAWSVAGGGTQYF

V gene: TRBV5-1
clone size: -
J gene: TRBJ2-1
D gene: -
CDR3 DNA: TGCGCCAGCAGCGAAGACCGGTGGCCGTTCTTC
CDR3 protein: CASSEDRWPFF

V gene: TRBV27
clone size: -
J gene: TRBJ2-1
D gene: TRBD2
CDR3 DNA: TGTGCCAGCAGTGGTGGTAATAGCGGGCTATACTTTTACAATGAGCAGTTCTTC
CDR3 protein: CASSGGNSGLYFYNEQFF

V gene: TRBV19
clone size: -
J gene: TRBJ1-2
D gene: -
CDR3 DNA: TGTGCCAGTAGTATTAGGTTGGAGGTGCCCTATGGCTACACCTTC
CDR3 protein: CASSIRLEVPYGYTF

V gene: TRBV6-5
clone size: -
J gene: TRBJ2-3
D gene: -
CDR3 DNA: TGTGCCAGTACAGGGATGGAAACGGGCACAGATACGCAGTATTTT
CDR3 protein: CASTGMETGTDTQYF

V gene: TRBV6-1
clone size: few
J gene: TRBJ2-2
D gene: TRBD2
CDR3 DNA: TGTGCCAGCACTACTAGCGGTCCCGGGGAGCTGTTTTTT
CDR3 protein: CASTTSGPGELFF

V gene: TRBV7-9
clone size: -
J gene: TRBJ1-5
D gene: -
CDR3 DNA: TGTGCCAGCAGTCAAACTAGCAATCAGCCCCAGCATTTT
CDR3 protein: CASSQTSNQPQHF

V gene: TRBV15
clone size: -
J gene: TRBJ2-2
D gene: -
CDR3 DNA: TGTGCCACCAGTAGAGGGGGGACCGGGGAGCTGTTTTTT
CDR3 protein: CATSRGGTGELFF

V gene: TRBV4-1
clone size: -
J gene: TRBJ1-5
D gene: -
CDR3 DNA: TGCGCCAGCAGCCAGGGGCCGGACAATCAGCCCCAGCATTTT
CDR3 protein: CASSQGPDNQPQHF

V gene: TRBV5-1
clone size: -
J gene: TRBJ1-1
D gene: -
CDR3 DNA: TGCGCCAGCAGCGAAGGGTACCCCAACACTGAAGCTTTCTTT
CDR3 protein: CASSEGYPNTEAFF